The 18 T cell receptor beta chains in this list originate from one sample, sequenced in a study of metastatic and nonmetastatic thyroid tumors. Each patient went into thyroid surgery without having received any treatment. TCRdb re-called the PCR reads with MiXCR. The repertoire has 3,000 to 4,500 clones, 35% of them found once; the top ten carry around an eighth. The specimen was adjacent normal tissue. These receptors were obtained from a male donor with papillary thyroid cancer or a benign thyroid nodule (not recorded which). Some clones in this sample may be carry-over from other donors' samples.

By frequency in the sample, this clone is large. The rearrangement joins TRBV27 to TRBJ2-5, with 9 bases that match TRBD2. CDR3 size: 14 residues. V dropped 3 bases and J dropped 5; count of bases not matched to a gene: 4. CDR1 is MNHEY and CDR2 is SMNVEV in the germline V gene (reference sequence). This chain's CDR3 is CASSFLAGRETQYF. CDR3 coding DNA: TGTGCCAGCAGTTTTCTAGCGGGACGTGAGACCCAGTACTTC.

V is TRBV27 and J is TRBJ1-2; 7 bases line up with TRBD1. V was pared by 5 bases and J by 6 bases, with 15 bases of the junction left unmatched. CDR1 is MNHEY, CDR2 SMNVEV, per germline (reference sequence). The CDR3 spans 16 residues. The CDR3 protein is CASSDRGQTARNGYTF. The CDR3 nucleotides read TGTGCCAGCAGTGATCGGGGACAGACCGCTAGGAATGGCTACACCTTC.

In its sample, this clone ranks as hyperexpanded. V gene TRBV6-1 combines with J gene TRBJ1-6; D is unresolved. Germline V CDR1 and CDR2: MNHNS, SASEGT. V lost 5 bases and J 7 bases, leaving 3 bases between the germline ends. The CDR3 spans 11 residues. CDR3 nucleotides: TGTGCCAGCAGTCGGAATTCACCCCTCCACTTT. Its protein is CASSRNSPLHF.

This clone occurred a few times. The J gene is TRBJ2-3, the V gene TRBV9; a weak D match, TRBD2 (6 bases). CDR3 length equals 15 residues. Germline V gene data show CDR1 as SGDLS and CDR2 as YYNGEE. V lost 4 bases and J lost 5, with 17 bases in between. The DNA of the CDR3 is TGTGCCAGCAGCTACGTAGGTGGGGGAGGAGATACGCAGTATTTT. Amino acids: CASSYVGGGGDTQYF.

This clone is large (0.1 to 1%) by share. The chain has TRBV27 and TRBJ1-2; tentative D call: TRBD1 (6 bases). CDR1 is MNHEY and CDR2 is SMNVEV in the germline V gene (reference sequence). Trimming took off 3 bases at V and 8 bases at J, with 16 bases between the two ends. This CDR3 region has 14 residues. CDR3 sequence: CASSFAGGARGYTF. The DNA of the CDR3 is TGTGCCAGCAGTTTCGCCGGGGGGGCCAGGGGCTACACCTTC.

This clone turned up a few times. The genes are TRBV19 and TRBJ1-5, with D possibly being TRBD1 (5 bases). CDR3 length equals 14 residues. Trimming cost V 4 bases and J 3 bases, with 10 bases left between them. In germline, CDR1 is LNHDA, CDR2 SQIVND (reference sequence). CDR3: CASSTGDANQPQHF. The CDR3 nucleotides are TGTGCCAGTAGTACCGGGGACGCCAATCAGCCCCAGCATTTT.

The V gene is TRBV12-3 or TRBV12-4, the J gene TRBJ1-3; D gene uncertain. V lost 5 bases and J lost 0, with 5 bases in between. CDR3 size: 13 residues. Written as DNA, the CDR3 is TGTGCCAGCAGTCAAAACTCTGGAAACACCATATATTTT. It is translated as CASSQNSGNTIYF.

The rearrangement links TRBV7-3 to TRBJ2-1, with 7 bases aligning to TRBD2. Per the germline V gene, CDR1 is SGHTA and CDR2 is FQGTGA. The V gene end was trimmed by 0 bases and the J gene end by 5 bases; junction bases not matched to a gene: 4. This CDR3 contains 15 residues. The CDR3, as DNA: TGTGCCAGCAGCTTAACACTAGCGAGGAACAATGAGCAGTTCTTC. Its translation is CASSLTLARNNEQFF.

This clone was seen a few times. J is TRBJ2-5 and V is TRBV12-3 or TRBV12-4; 8 bases align to TRBD2. V lost 5 bases, J lost 1 base, and 3 bases stayed unmatched. CDR3 size: 14 residues. For the CDR3, the DNA is TGTGCCAGCAGTCATAGCGGGACCCAAGAGACCCAGTACTTC. Translation gives CASSHSGTQETQYF.

This clone was recorded a few times. The J gene is TRBJ1-6, the V gene TRBV6-1, with unresolved D. V dropped 3 bases and J dropped 10 bases, with 13 bases sitting between them. The germline CDR1 and CDR2 sequences are MNHNS and SASEGT. The CDR3 has 14 residues. The CDR3 coding sequence is TGTGCCAGCAGTGAGCGTATCACGGGATCACCCCTCCACTTT. Translated, it gives CASSERITGSPLHF.

V gene TRBV7-9 combines with J gene TRBJ1-2, with D perhaps matching TRBD1 (6 bases). The length of the CDR3 is 13 residues. V gave up 4 bases and J gave up 8 bases, with 14 bases separating them. CDR1 is SEHNR, CDR2 FQNEAQ, per germline (reference sequence). The CDR3 DNA reads TGTGCCAGCAGCTCCAACAGGGATGAAGGCTACACCTTC. Translated: CASSSNRDEGYTF.

The chain couples TRBV7-2 to TRBJ2-3; D is perhaps TRBD2 (5 bases). CDR3 size: 14 residues. Trimming cost V 5 bases and J 2 bases, with 11 bases left between them. Germline V gene sequence: CDR1 SGHTA, CDR2 FQGNSA. The CDR3, as DNA: TGTGCCAGCAGCGTGACTACCTCCACAGATACGCAGTATTTT. Translation: CASSVTTSTDTQYF.

Judged by abundance, this clone is medium-sized. V gene TRBV4-3 combines with J gene TRBJ2-7; D perhaps matches TRBD1 (6 bases). V was cut by 0 bases and J by 3 bases, with 12 bases left in between. The CDR3 contains 15 residues. Germline lookup yields CDR1 LGHNA and CDR2 YSLEER. The CDR3 sequence is CASSQEYRAYYEQYF. CDR3 DNA sequence: TGCGCCAGCAGCCAAGAGTACAGGGCCTACTACGAGCAGTACTTC.

This clone has only a few counts. The chain couples TRBV20-1 to TRBJ1-2, with D tentatively TRBD1 (6 bases). The CDR3 totals 14 residues. The ends were cut back, 5 bases at V and 1 base at J, with 14 bases in the middle. Germline CDR1 is DFQATT and CDR2 is SNEGSKA (reference sequence). Written as DNA, the CDR3 is TGCAGTGCTCCAGGACAGTTTGATAACTATGGCTACACCTTC. It codes for CSAPGQFDNYGYTF.

This CDR3 reads CASSRGSGLTDTQYF. Here the CDR3 DNA reads TGTGCCAGCAGCAGGGGTAGCGGGCTCACAGATACGCAGTATTTT. This chain connects TRBV12-3 or TRBV12-4 to TRBJ2-3, with D perhaps matching TRBD2 (7 bases). The CDR3 runs 15 residues. Trimming left V 6 bases short and J 2 bases short, with 15 bases between.

Comment on this clone: A much more abundant neighbour one base away suggests this may be a read error. V and J are TRBV27 and TRBJ2-1; 9 bases are a match to TRBD1. Per germline, CDR1 MNHEY and CDR2 SMNVEV (reference sequence). CDR3 size: 15 residues. CDR3 DNA sequence: TGTGCCAGCAGCTCTCCGGGACAGGGATACAATGAGAAGTTCTTC. Protein sequence: CASSSPGQGYNEKFF.

This clone showed up just a few times. The chain employs TRBV19 and TRBJ2-7; 9 bases line up with TRBD2. CDR3 length: 14 residues. Trimming took 3 bases from V and 3 from J; bases not matched to a gene: 3. CDR1 and CDR2 (germline): LNHDA, SQIVND (reference sequence). The DNA for the CDR3 is TGTGCCAGTAGTATTAGCGGGAGTAACTACGAGCAGTACTTC. Its protein product is CASSISGSNYEQYF.

The chain carries TRBV9 and TRBJ2-7; 8 nucleotides agree with TRBD2. Germline V lookup: CDR1 SGDLS, CDR2 YYNGEE. The V gene end was trimmed by 7 bases and the J gene end by 0 bases; junction bases not matched to a gene: 9. This CDR3 has 15 amino acids. The CDR3 region has the DNA TGTGCCAGCTCCAGGGGACTAGGCCTCTCCTACGAGCAGTACTTC. Translated, it gives CASSRGLGLSYEQYF.